The text below deals with one T cell receptor beta chain. Random hexamers were used to reverse transcribe an amount of roughly 0.5 to 1 ug RNA. MiXCR was run by TCRdb on the immunoSEQ multiplex PCR reads, yielding one entry per CDR3 protein. The table has hundreds of thousands of distinct CDR3 sequences, around 91% seen once; the top ten hold about 0.17%. CDR3 size: 17 residues. These data belong to a study of CD8 T cells in Susac syndrome. This receptor was identified in a human donor with multiple sclerosis. V usage is TRBV21-1 and J usage is TRBJ2-7; the table's TRBD1 call for D was not verified on the DNA. TRBV21-1 is recorded as a pseudogene. Source material: CD8+ T cells from PBMCs. The CDR3 is CASSTTILTGVVYEQYF. The CDR3 nucleotides read TGTGCCAGCAGCACCACGATTTTGACAGGGGTTGTCTACGAGCAGTACTTC.